Presented here are 19 T cell receptor beta chains from one specimen sequenced in a study of cytomegalovirus exposure and HLA in healthy donors. Primers: 60 Vbeta forward and 13 Jbeta reverse. Using immunoSEQ multiplex PCR, the repertoire was profiled, and TCRdb retains in-frame clones only, with some absent. The sample yields 100,000 to 150,000 clones, around four fifths seen once. Material: PBMCs. These receptors came from a man aged 18 to 35 in good health and CMV-seropositive.

The chain carries TRBV19 and TRBJ1-2; the D is unclear. The V gene's germline CDR1 is LNHDA and CDR2 SQIVND (reference sequence). The V end was cut by 2 bases, the J end by 3 bases, with 13 bases between. This CDR3 is 15 amino acids long. DNA of the CDR3: TGTGCCAGTAGTATATTGACGGAGTTAGACTATGGCTACACCTTC. It translates to CASSILTELDYGYTF.

This chain connects TRBV27 to TRBJ1-2; TRBD1 is a possible D gene (6 bases). This CDR3 comprises 15 residues. Germline-derived CDR1 and CDR2 are MNHEY and SMNVEV (reference sequence). The V gene lost 6 bases and the J gene lost 7 bases, with 21 bases spanning the gap. The CDR3 DNA sequence: TGTGCCAGCAGCCCCGGAGTAGGGGGATATTTTGGCTACACCTTC. Translating gives CASSPGVGGYFGYTF.

The chain uses TRBV6-5 and TRBJ1-1; unclear D gene. Trimming removed 2 bases at V and 7 bases at J, with 11 bases between. CDR3 length equals 13 residues. Germline assignment: CDR1 MNHEY and CDR2 SVGAGI. The CDR3 here is CASSYNRAGEAFF. Written as DNA, the CDR3 is TGTGCCAGCAGTTACAATAGGGCGGGTGAAGCTTTCTTT.

The genes are TRBV19 and TRBJ2-2; 9 bases line up with TRBD2. Germline CDR1 LNHDA, CDR2 SQIVND (reference sequence). The CDR3 length is 15 residues. V dropped 7 bases and J dropped 1; count of bases not matched to a gene: 4. The CDR3 DNA follows: TGTGCCAGTACCCTACTAGCGGGGAACACCGGGGAGCTGTTTTTT. Its protein product is CASTLLAGNTGELFF.

This chain connects TRBV7-8 to TRBJ2-2; D possibly corresponds to TRBD1 (6 bases). V was shortened by 5 bases and J by 2 bases, with 27 bases between the two germline ends. CDR1 is SGHVS and CDR2 is FQNEAQ in the germline V gene. This CDR3 spans 20 amino acids. CDR3 loop: CASSQTYLLLQGGNTGELFF. Here the CDR3 DNA reads TGTGCCAGCAGCCAAACTTACCTCTTGCTACAGGGTGGTAACACCGGGGAGCTGTTTTTT.

J is TRBJ1-2 and V is TRBV4-2; D unresolved. Germline values: CDR1 LGHNA, CDR2 YNFKEQ. The CDR3 is 15 residues long. V was shortened by 5 bases and J by 0 bases, with 13 bases between the two germline ends. The CDR3 loop reads CASSNELFSNYGYTF. The CDR3 DNA follows: TGTGCCAGCAGCAACGAACTATTCTCTAACTATGGCTACACCTTC.

The V gene is TRBV7-9, the J gene TRBJ1-6, with D possibly matching TRBD1 (6 bases). The CDR3 runs to 14 residues. Trimming cost V 2 bases and J 9 bases, with 11 bases left between them. CDR1 SEHNR and CDR2 FQNEAQ come from the germline V gene (reference sequence). The CDR3 coding sequence is TGTGCCAGCAGCTTAATACAGGGAACTTCACCCCTCCACTTT. Its translation: CASSLIQGTSPLHF.

V is TRBV30 and J is TRBJ1-4; 8 bases fit TRBD1. V dropped 3 bases and J dropped 2; count of bases not matched to a gene: 8. The length of the CDR3 is 16 residues. Germline CDR1 and CDR2: GTSNPN and SVGIG (reference sequence). The DNA of the CDR3 is TGTGCCTGGAGCCAAGGGCAGGGGGCGACTAATGAAAAACTGTTTTTT. Its translation: CAWSQGQGATNEKLFF.

This clone came up once. At the DNA level, this CDR3 is encoded by other sequences in the same sample as well. V gene TRBV4-1 combines with J gene TRBJ1-2; D unresolved. Deletions cut 2 bases from V and 5 bases from J, with 18 bases between. This CDR3 region has 16 residues. CDR1 is MGHRA, CDR2 YSYEKL, per germline. The DNA of the CDR3 is TGCGCCAGCAGCCAATTCTTATCGGGAGGGAAATATGGCTACACCTTC. It is translated as CASSQFLSGGKYGYTF.

This chain joins TRBV18 and TRBJ2-7; TRBD1 matches 7 bases. V dropped 6 bases and J dropped 6; count of bases not matched to a gene: 8. The CDR3 covers 13 residues. The germline V gene encodes CDR1 KGHSH and CDR2 LQKENI. The CDR3 loop reads CASSPGTVAEQYF. CDR3 DNA sequence: TGTGCCAGCTCGCCGGGGACAGTTGCCGAGCAGTACTTC.

This clone was detected a few times. This rearrangement joins TRBV5-4 to TRBJ1-6; D is ambiguous. Trimming shortened V by 4 bases and J by 8 bases, and 10 bases separated the two germline ends. The CDR3 sequence is 13 residues long. The germline V gene has CDR1 SGHNT and CDR2 YYREEE (reference sequence). The CDR3 sequence: CASSLGRDSPLHF. CDR3 in DNA: TGTGCCAGCAGCCTTGGGCGGGATTCACCCCTCCACTTT.

The rearrangement links TRBV6-5 to TRBJ1-1; no clear D gene. The V end was cut by 6 bases, the J end by 3 bases, with 14 bases between. This CDR3 spans 14 amino acids. The germline V gene has CDR1 MNHEY and CDR2 SVGAGI. CDR3: CASSQSTGYTEAFF. Written as DNA, the CDR3 is TGTGCCAGCAGCCAGTCTACGGGGTACACTGAAGCTTTCTTT.

The chain has TRBV5-1 and TRBJ2-2, with 7 bases that match TRBD1. This CDR3 has 18 residues. The germline V gene encodes CDR1 SGHRS and CDR2 YFSETQ. V dropped 3 bases and J dropped 4; count of bases not matched to a gene: 15. The CDR3 DNA is TGCGCCAGCAGCTGGGGCGGCGGTAGGACAGGCTCCACCGGGGAGCTGTTTTTT. This translates into CASSWGGGRTGSTGELFF.

The chain couples TRBV6-6 to TRBJ2-4; 8 bases are shared with TRBD1. Germline V gives CDR1 MNHNY, CDR2 SVGAGI (reference sequence). J gave up 8 bases and V 6 bases, and 15 bases lay outside the gene matches. The CDR3 length is 16 residues. CDR3 amino acids: CASSPTPGTGGDIQYF. The CDR3 DNA is TGTGCCAGCAGCCCCACGCCCGGGACAGGAGGGGACATTCAGTACTTC.

V and J are TRBV18 and TRBJ1-1, with unresolved D. The CDR3 length is 14 residues. Trimming left V 0 bases short and J 2 bases short, with 7 bases between. The germline gives CDR1 KGHSH, CDR2 LQKENI. CDR3 sequence: CASSPPSPNTEAFF. CDR3 DNA: TGTGCCAGCTCACCACCGTCCCCTAACACTGAAGCTTTCTTT.

This clone was detected a few times. The chain is built from TRBV29-1 and TRBJ1-1, with D hard to call. The V and J ends lost 3 bases and 1 base respectively, with 3 bases between them. Germline V lookup: CDR1 SQVTM, CDR2 ANQGSEA. The CDR3 length is 11 residues. The CDR3 region has the DNA TGCAGCGTTGACTGGAACACTGAAGCTTTCTTT. Translated, it gives CSVDWNTEAFF.

The CDR3 loop is CASSLVGGGYNEQFF. The CDR3 DNA sequence: TGTGCCAGCAGCTTGGTGGGCGGGGGCTACAATGAGCAGTTCTTC. This chain connects TRBV5-6 to TRBJ2-1; 7 nucleotides line up with TRBD2. Trimming removed 0 bases from V and 3 bases from J; junction bases left unmatched: 3. Per the germline V gene, CDR1 is SGHDT and CDR2 is YYEEEE. This CDR3 is built from 15 residues. The full variable domain, rest sourced from reference TRBV5-6 and TRBJ2-1, is DAGVTQSPTHLIKTRGQQVTLRCSPKSGHDTVSWYQQALGQGPQFIFQYYEEEERQRGNFPDRFSGHQFPNYSSELNVNALLLGDSALYLCASSLVGGGYNEQFFGPGTRLTVL.

The chain uses TRBV12-2 and TRBJ2-5; TRBD2 was called by the table and not checked on the DNA. The assigned J gene may be wrong: the sequence end matches TRBJ2-7 better. TRBV12-2 is given as a pseudogene. CDR3 length: 10 residues. For the CDR3, the DNA is TGTGCAAGTCGCTTTTACGAGCAGTACTTC. Its protein product is CASRFYEQYF.

J is TRBJ2-7 and V is TRBV30; 8 positions match TRBD1. Losses at the gene ends were 2 bases for V and 0 bases for J; bases not matched to a gene: 6. CDR1 is GTSNPN and CDR2 is SVGIG in the germline V gene (reference sequence). The CDR3 runs to 15 residues. The CDR3 loop reads CAWSTGQGLSYEQYF. The CDR3 region has the DNA TGTGCCTGGAGTACTGGACAGGGCCTCTCCTACGAGCAGTACTTC.